This entry lists 16 T cell receptor beta chains sequenced from one sample in a study of neoadjuvant anti-PD-1 for oral cavity cancer. This table comes from immunoSEQ multiplex PCR, and its TCRdb copy is limited to in-frame clones, with some not included. Altogether over 15,000 clones are present, approximately 75% being singletons, with the ten largest covering under 3%. The sequencing used PBMCs, collected before nivolumab (anti-PD-1) treatment. Receptor source: a person aged 40 to 85 with oral cavity squamous cell carcinoma.

This clone has a single count. The chain joins TRBV7-6 to TRBJ1-5; possible D gene TRBD1, 6 bases. CDR1 and CDR2 (germline): SGHVS, FNYEAQ. V was cut by 2 bases and J by 2 bases, with 16 bases left in between. This CDR3 has 17 residues. The DNA of the CDR3 is TGTGCCAGCAGCTTATGGAGCAGGGGCAGAGGCAATCAGCCCCAGCATTTT. Translated, it gives CASSLWSRGRGNQPQHF.

J is TRBJ1-5 and V is TRBV6-6, with 9 bases aligning to TRBD1. Germline V gene sequence: CDR1 MNHNY, CDR2 SVGAGI (reference sequence). V dropped 2 bases and J dropped 4; count of bases not matched to a gene: 6. The CDR3 is made up of 16 amino acids. CDR3 loop: CASSYPGQGRNQPQHF. CDR3 nucleotides: TGTGCCAGCAGTTACCCGGGACAGGGTAGGAATCAGCCCCAGCATTTT.

This chain uses TRBV30 with TRBJ2-1, with no clear D. This CDR3 is 11 amino acids long. The ends were cut back, 3 bases at V and 6 bases at J, with 6 bases in the middle. CDR1 and CDR2 from the germline V gene are GTSNPN and SVGIG (reference sequence). The CDR3, as DNA: TGTGCCTGGAGCTCCCGCAATGAGCAGTTCTTC. As protein: CAWSSRNEQFF.

The rearrangement joins TRBV7-9 to TRBJ1-3, with D unresolved. Trimming removed 2 bases at V and 0 bases at J, with 11 bases between. The germline V gene encodes CDR1 SEHNR and CDR2 FQNEAQ (reference sequence). The CDR3 runs to 16 residues. The CDR3 loop reads CASSLRGTASGNTIYF. DNA for the CDR3: TGTGCCAGCAGCTTACGTGGCACGGCCTCTGGAAACACCATATATTTT.

This chain uses TRBV4-1 with TRBJ2-7; 7 nucleotides match TRBD1. This CDR3 has 16 amino acids. The junction had 12 bases not matched to a gene; V was cut back by 4 bases and J by 3 bases. In germline, CDR1 is MGHRA, CDR2 YSYEKL. The DNA for the CDR3 is TGCGCCAGCAGCCGAGGGATGACAGGGAACCTCTACGAGCAGTACTTC. Its protein is CASSRGMTGNLYEQYF.

The V and J genes are TRBV1 and TRBJ2-5; the D call TRBD1 from the table was never checked on the DNA. TRBV1 has pseudogene status. This CDR3 region has 16 residues. CDR3 DNA sequence: TGCACCAGCAGCCAACATGGGGCCAGCTTCCAAGAGACCCAGTACTTC. Its protein is CTSSQHGASFQETQYF.

V and J are TRBV2 and TRBJ1-3; D gene unclear. In germline, CDR1 is SNHLY, CDR2 FYNNEI. V was clipped by 6 bases and J by 0 bases, with 12 bases between them. The CDR3 extends over 15 amino acids. The CDR3 is CASREIQSSGNTIYF. Here the CDR3 DNA reads TGTGCCAGCAGGGAAATTCAGAGCTCTGGAAACACCATATATTTT.

This clone occurred a few times. V gene TRBV19 combines with J gene TRBJ1-6; 10 bases fit TRBD1. CDR3 length: 16 residues. CDR1 is LNHDA, CDR2 SQIVND, per germline (reference sequence). The junction had 8 bases not matched to a gene; V was cut back by 5 bases and J by 7 bases. The CDR3 nucleotides read TGTGCCAGTAGTTCCCGGACAGGGGGATCGAATTCACCCCTCCACTTT. Amino acid sequence: CASSSRTGGSNSPLHF. The whole variable domain, remainder taken from reference TRBV19 and TRBJ1-6, is DGGITQSPKYLFRKEGQNVTLSCEQNLNHDAMYWYRQDPGQGLRLIYYSQIVNDFQKGDIAEGYSVSREKKESFPLTVTSAQKNPTAFYLCASSSRTGGSNSPLHFGNGTRLTVT.

The genes are TRBV7-9 and TRBJ2-7; no reliable D call. Germline V gene sequence: CDR1 SEHNR, CDR2 FQNEAQ (reference sequence). V was trimmed by 5 bases and J by 0 bases, leaving 14 bases between them. This CDR3 contains 15 residues. The CDR3 sequence: CASSPPGSGSYEQYF. CDR3 coding DNA: TGTGCCAGCAGCCCCCCCGGCTCGGGCTCCTACGAGCAGTACTTC.

The chain couples TRBV7-9 to TRBJ1-5, with D hard to call. V dropped 6 bases and J dropped 2 bases, with 14 bases sitting between them. This CDR3 spans 15 amino acids. Germline CDR1 is SEHNR and CDR2 is FQNEAQ (reference sequence). CDR3 residues: CASSPLEGGNQPQHF. CDR3 in DNA: TGTGCCAGCAGTCCCCTAGAGGGTGGCAATCAGCCCCAGCATTTT.

J is TRBJ1-1 and V is TRBV19; the D gene is possibly TRBD1 (5 bases). The ends were cut back, 2 bases at V and 2 bases at J, with 12 bases in the middle. The CDR3 is made up of 15 amino acids. Germline assignment: CDR1 LNHDA and CDR2 SQIVND (reference sequence). The CDR3 region has the DNA TGTGCCAGTAGTATAAGTGGCAGGGTTAACACTGAAGCTTTCTTT. This sequence encodes CASSISGRVNTEAFF.

About this clone: Other DNA sequences in this specimen translate into the identical CDR3. The rearrangement uses TRBV30 and TRBJ1-1; D gene unclear. The CDR3 covers 13 residues. Trimming removed 0 bases at V and 1 base at J, with 6 bases between. Germline assignment: CDR1 GTSNPN and CDR2 SVGIG (reference sequence). The CDR3 sequence: CAWSVSPNTEAFF. In DNA, the CDR3 is TGTGCCTGGAGTGTAAGCCCGAACACTGAAGCTTTCTTT.

The J gene is TRBJ1-2, the V gene TRBV6-1; D is ambiguous. The CDR3 is 11 amino acids. Germline V gene lookup returns CDR1 MNHNS and CDR2 SASEGT. Trimming removed 5 bases at V and 8 bases at J, with 9 bases between. CDR3 nucleotide sequence: TGTGCCAGCAGTCACTCGAGAGGCTACACCTTC. As protein: CASSHSRGYTF.

The chain has TRBV7-9 and TRBJ1-3; D not resolved. This CDR3 is 14 amino acids long. V was pared by 5 bases and J by 1 base, with 9 bases between. Germline assignment: CDR1 SEHNR and CDR2 FQNEAQ (reference sequence). CDR3 sequence reads: CASSDLRSGNTIYF. CDR3 nucleotides: TGTGCCAGCAGCGACCTACGATCTGGAAACACCATATATTTT.

The chain combines TRBV5-1 with TRBJ2-5; D not resolved. Trimming left V 4 bases short and J 1 base short, with 5 bases between. This CDR3 region has 12 residues. Looked up from germline, CDR1 is SGHRS and CDR2 is YFSETQ. CDR3 protein: CASSRLQETQYF. The CDR3 nucleotides are TGCGCCAGCAGCCGGCTCCAAGAGACCCAGTACTTC.

The chain uses TRBV9 and TRBJ2-3; a possible D gene is TRBD2 (5 bases). The CDR3 covers 15 residues. Trimming stripped 0 bases from V and 3 bases from J, with 11 bases between. Germline CDR1 is SGDLS and CDR2 is YYNGEE. The CDR3 protein is CASSVGSLATDTQYF. CDR3 DNA sequence: TGTGCCAGCAGCGTAGGGAGTCTAGCAACAGATACGCAGTATTTT.